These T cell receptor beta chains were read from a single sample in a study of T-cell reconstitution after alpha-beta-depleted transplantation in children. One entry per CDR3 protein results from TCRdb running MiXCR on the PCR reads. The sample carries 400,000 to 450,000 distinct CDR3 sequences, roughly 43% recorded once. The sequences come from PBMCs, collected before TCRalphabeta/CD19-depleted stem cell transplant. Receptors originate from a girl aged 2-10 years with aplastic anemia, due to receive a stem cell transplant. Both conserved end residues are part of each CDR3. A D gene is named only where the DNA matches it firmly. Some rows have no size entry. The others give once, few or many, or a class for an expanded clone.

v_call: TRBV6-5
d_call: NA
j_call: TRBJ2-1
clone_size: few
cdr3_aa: CASRYRQYPNNEQFF
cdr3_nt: TGTGCCAGCAGATATCGACAGTATCCGAACAATGAGCAGTTCTTC

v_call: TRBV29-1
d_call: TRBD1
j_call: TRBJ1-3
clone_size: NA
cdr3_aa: CSVSDRGDTIYF
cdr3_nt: TGCAGCGTATCAGACAGGGGGGACACCATATATTTT

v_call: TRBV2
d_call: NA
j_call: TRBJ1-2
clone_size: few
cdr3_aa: CASRVQGRIGYGYTF
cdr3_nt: TGTGCCAGCAGGGTACAGGGTCGCATCGGCTATGGCTACACCTTC

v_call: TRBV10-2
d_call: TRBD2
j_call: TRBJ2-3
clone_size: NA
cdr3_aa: CASRASVLAGGADTQYF
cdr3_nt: TGCGCCAGCAGGGCCTCCGTTCTAGCGGGGGGTGCAGATACGCAGTATTTT

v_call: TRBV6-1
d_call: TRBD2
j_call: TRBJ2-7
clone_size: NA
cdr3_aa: CASKTSGGSYEQYF
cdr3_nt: TGTGCCAGCAAAACTAGCGGGGGCTCCTACGAGCAGTACTTC

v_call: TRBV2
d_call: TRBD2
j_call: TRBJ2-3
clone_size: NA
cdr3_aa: CASTGLASPDTQYF
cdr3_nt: TGTGCCAGCACGGGACTAGCGTCCCCAGATACGCAGTATTTT

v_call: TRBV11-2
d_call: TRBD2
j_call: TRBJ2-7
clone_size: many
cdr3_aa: CASSLEAGAGTLNEQYF
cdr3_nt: TGTGCCAGCAGCTTAGAGGCGGGAGCGGGTACCCTTAACGAGCAGTACTTC

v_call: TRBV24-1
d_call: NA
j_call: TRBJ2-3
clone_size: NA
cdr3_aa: CATSDTLADTQYF
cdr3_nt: TGTGCCACCAGTGATACCCTGGCTGATACGCAGTATTTT

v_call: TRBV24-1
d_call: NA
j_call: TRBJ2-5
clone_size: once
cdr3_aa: CATSEGRGIEETQYF
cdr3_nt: TGTGCCACCAGTGAGGGGAGGGGGATCGAGGAGACCCAGTACTTC

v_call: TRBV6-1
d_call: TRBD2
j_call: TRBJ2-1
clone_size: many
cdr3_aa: CASGLAGLNEQFF
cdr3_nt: TGTGCCAGCGGACTAGCGGGTCTCAATGAGCAGTTCTTC

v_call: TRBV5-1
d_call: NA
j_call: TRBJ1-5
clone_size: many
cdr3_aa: CASSLDSNQPQHF
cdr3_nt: TGTGCCAGCAGCTTAGATAGCAATCAGCCCCAGCATTTT

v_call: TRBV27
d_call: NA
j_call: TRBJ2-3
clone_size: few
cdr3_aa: CASSFSQASTDTQYF
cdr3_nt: TGTGCCAGCAGTTTCAGCCAAGCTAGCACAGATACGCAGTATTTT

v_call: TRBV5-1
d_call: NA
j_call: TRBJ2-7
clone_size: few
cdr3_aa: CASSLYYDSYYEQYF
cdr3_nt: TGCGCCAGCAGCTTGTATTATGACAGCTACTACGAGCAGTACTTC

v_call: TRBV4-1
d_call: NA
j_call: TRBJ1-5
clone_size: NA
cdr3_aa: CASSLAFVGDQPQHF
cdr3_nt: TGCGCCAGCAGCCTCGCTTTCGTCGGTGATCAGCCCCAGCATTTT

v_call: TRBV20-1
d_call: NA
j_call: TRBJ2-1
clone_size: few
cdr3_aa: CSARVEVGSYNEQFF
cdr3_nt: TGCAGTGCTAGAGTGGAGGTAGGCTCCTACAATGAGCAGTTCTTC

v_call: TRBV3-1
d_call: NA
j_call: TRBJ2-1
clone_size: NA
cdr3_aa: CASSQGRGNEQFF
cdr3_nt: TGTGCCAGCAGCCAAGGTAGAGGCAATGAGCAGTTCTTC

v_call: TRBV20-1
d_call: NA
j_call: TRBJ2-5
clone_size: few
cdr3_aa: CSARIRAGQETQYF
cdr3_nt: TGCAGTGCTAGAATTCGCGCGGGCCAAGAGACCCAGTACTTC

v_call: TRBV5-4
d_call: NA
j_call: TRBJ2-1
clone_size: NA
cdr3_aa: CASSLEGGVNEQFF
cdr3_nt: TGTGCCAGCAGCTTGGAGGGGGGGGTGAATGAGCAGTTCTTC

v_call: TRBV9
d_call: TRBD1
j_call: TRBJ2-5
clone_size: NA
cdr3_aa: CASSAPGQGAEETQYF
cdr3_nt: TGTGCCAGCAGCGCCCCGGGACAGGGGGCGGAAGAGACCCAGTACTTC

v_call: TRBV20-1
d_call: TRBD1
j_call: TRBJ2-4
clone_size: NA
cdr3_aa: CSATTILGTGDPLAKNIQYF
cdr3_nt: TGCAGTGCTACCACAATTCTTGGGACAGGGGACCCCTTAGCCAAAAACATTCAGTACTTC

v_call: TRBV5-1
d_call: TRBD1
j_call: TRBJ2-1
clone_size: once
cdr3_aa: CASLSGTEAYNEQFF
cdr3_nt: TGCGCCAGTCTTTCCGGGACAGAGGCCTACAATGAGCAGTTCTTC

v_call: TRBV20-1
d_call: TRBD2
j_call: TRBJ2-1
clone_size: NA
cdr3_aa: CSARDYPVNEQFF
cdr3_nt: TGCAGTGCCCGGGACTATCCAGTCAATGAGCAGTTCTTC

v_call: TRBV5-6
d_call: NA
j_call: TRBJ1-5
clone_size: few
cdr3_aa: CASSLGFGSRGNQPQHF
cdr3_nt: TGTGCCAGCAGCTTGGGATTCGGGAGCCGGGGCAATCAGCCCCAGCATTTT

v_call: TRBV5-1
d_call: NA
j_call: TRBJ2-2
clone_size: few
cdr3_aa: CASSPGGLVGELFF
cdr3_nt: TGCGCCAGCAGCCCCGGCGGCCTCGTCGGGGAGCTGTTTTTT

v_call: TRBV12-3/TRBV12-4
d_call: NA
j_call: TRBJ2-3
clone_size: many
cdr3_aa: CASSLEISYTDTQYF
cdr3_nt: TGTGCCAGCAGTTTAGAAATATCCTACACAGATACGCAGTATTTT

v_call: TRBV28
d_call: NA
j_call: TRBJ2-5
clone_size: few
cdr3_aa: CASSPIGGGLYQETQYF
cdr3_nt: TGTGCCAGCAGCCCCATCGGAGGGGGCCTTTACCAAGAGACCCAGTACTTC

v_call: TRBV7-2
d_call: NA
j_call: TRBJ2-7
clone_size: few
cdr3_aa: CASSPLLSEQYF
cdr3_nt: TGTGCCAGCAGCCCACTTTTGAGCGAGCAGTACTTC

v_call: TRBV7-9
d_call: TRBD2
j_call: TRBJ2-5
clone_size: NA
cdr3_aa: CASRLAISGRETQYF
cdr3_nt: TGTGCCAGCAGGCTAGCGATTAGCGGGAGGGAGACCCAGTACTTC

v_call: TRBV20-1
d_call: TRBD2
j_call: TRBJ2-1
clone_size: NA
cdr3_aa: CSARDPVGLADRNEQFF
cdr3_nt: TGCAGTGCTAGAGATCCGGTTGGACTAGCGGACCGCAATGAGCAGTTCTTC

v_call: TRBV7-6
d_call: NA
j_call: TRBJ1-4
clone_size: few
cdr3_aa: CASSSDTLNEKLFF
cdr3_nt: TGTGCCAGCAGCAGCGACACCCTTAATGAAAAACTGTTTTTT

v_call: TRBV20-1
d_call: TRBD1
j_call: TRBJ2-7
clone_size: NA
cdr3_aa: CSARGQRSYEQYF
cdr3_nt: TGCAGTGCTAGGGGACAGCGGTCCTACGAGCAGTACTTC

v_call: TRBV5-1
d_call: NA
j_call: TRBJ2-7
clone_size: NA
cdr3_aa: CASSQTRGGYYEQYF
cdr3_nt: TGCGCCAGCAGCCAGACTAGAGGGGGTTACTACGAGCAGTACTTC

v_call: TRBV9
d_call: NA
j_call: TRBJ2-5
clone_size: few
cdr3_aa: CASSPTHRDGETQYF
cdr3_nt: TGTGCCAGCAGCCCCACACACCGGGACGGTGAGACCCAGTACTTC

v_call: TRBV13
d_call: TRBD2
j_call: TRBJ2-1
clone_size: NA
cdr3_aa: CASSRTSGSGRVSNEQFF
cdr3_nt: TGTGCCAGCAGCCGGACTAGCGGGTCGGGGAGGGTTTCAAATGAGCAGTTCTTC

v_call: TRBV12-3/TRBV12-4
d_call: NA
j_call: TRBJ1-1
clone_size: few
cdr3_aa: CASTLTLRSGTEAFF
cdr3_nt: TGTGCCAGCACCCTCACCCTCAGAAGTGGGACTGAAGCTTTCTTT

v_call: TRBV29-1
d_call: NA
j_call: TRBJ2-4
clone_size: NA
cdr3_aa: CSVGGGQGRGKNIQYF
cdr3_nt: TGCAGCGTCGGTGGGGGGCAGGGACGGGGCAAAAACATTCAGTACTTC

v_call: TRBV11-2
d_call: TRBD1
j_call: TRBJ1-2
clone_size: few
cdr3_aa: CASSLIPPGQATNYGYTF
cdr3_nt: TGTGCCAGCAGCTTAATACCGCCGGGACAGGCAACCAACTATGGCTACACCTTC